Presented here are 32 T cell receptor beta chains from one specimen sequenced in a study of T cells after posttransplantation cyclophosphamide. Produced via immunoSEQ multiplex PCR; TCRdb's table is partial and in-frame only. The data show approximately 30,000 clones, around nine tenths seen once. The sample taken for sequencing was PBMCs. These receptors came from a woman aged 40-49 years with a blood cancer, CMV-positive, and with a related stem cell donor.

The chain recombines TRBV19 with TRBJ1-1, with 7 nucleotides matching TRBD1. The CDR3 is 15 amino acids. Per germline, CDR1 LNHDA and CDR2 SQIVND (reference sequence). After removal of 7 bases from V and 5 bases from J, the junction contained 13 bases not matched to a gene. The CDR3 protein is CASKGWQGGNTEAFF. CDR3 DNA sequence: TGTGCCAGTAAAGGGTGGCAGGGGGGTAATACTGAAGCTTTCTTT.

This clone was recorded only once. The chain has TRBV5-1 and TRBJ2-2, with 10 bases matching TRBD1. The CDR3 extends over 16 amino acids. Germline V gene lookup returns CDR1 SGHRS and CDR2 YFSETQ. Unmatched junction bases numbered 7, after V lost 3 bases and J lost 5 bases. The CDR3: CASSWGDRGGTGELFF. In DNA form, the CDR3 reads TGCGCCAGCAGCTGGGGGGACAGGGGCGGAACCGGGGAGCTGTTTTTT.

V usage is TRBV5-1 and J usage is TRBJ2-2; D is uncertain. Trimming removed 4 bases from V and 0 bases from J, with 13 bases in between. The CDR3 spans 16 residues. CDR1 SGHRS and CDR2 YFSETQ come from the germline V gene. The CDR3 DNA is TGCGCCAGCAGCCACCCGTGGCGGACGAACACCGGGGAGCTGTTTTTT. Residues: CASSHPWRTNTGELFF.

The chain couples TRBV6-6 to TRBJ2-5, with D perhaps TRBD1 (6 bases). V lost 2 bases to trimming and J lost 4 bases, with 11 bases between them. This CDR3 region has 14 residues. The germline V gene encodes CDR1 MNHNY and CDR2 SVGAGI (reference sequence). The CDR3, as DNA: TGTGCCAGCAGTTACCAGGGGTTCGCAGAGACCCAGTACTTC. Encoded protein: CASSYQGFAETQYF.

The CDR3 coding sequence is TGCAGCGTTGTCGGGCTTGCGGGAGCTTTCTTT. It is translated as CSVVGLAGAFF. The chain employs TRBV29-1 and TRBJ1-1; D gene unclear. The CDR3 is made up of 11 amino acids. V shed 4 bases and J shed 10 bases, with 13 bases lying between them. CDR1 and CDR2 from the germline V gene are SQVTM and ANQGSEA.

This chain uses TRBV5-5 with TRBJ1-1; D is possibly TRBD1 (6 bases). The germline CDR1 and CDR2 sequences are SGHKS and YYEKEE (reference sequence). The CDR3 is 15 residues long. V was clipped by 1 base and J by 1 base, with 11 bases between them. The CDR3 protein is CASSLTTGRNTEAFF. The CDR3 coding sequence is TGTGCCAGCAGCTTGACGACAGGTCGGAACACTGAAGCTTTCTTT.

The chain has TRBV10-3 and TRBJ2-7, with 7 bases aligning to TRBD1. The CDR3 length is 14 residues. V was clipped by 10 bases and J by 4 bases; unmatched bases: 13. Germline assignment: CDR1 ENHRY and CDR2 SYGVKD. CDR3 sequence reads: CATNQDRRGYEQYF. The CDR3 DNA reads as TGTGCCACGAACCAGGACAGGCGCGGGTACGAGCAGTACTTC.

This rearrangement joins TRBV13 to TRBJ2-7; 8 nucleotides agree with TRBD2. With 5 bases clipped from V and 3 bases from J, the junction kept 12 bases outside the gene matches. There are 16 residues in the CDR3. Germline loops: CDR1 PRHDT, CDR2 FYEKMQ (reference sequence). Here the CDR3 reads CASSRRGASGFYEQYF. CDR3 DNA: TGTGCCAGCAGCCGCCGGGGGGCTAGCGGGTTCTACGAGCAGTACTTC.

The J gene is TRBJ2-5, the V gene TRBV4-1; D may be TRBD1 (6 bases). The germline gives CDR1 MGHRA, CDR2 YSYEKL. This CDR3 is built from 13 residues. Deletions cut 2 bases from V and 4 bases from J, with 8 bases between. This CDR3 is CASSQLQGETQYF. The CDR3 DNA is TGCGCCAGCAGCCAACTACAGGGAGAGACCCAGTACTTC.

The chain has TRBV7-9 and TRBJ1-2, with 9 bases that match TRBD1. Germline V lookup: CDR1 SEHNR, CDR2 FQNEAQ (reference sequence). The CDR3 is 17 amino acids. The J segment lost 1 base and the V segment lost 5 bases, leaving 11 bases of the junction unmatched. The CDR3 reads CASSTEAHRGLNYGYTF. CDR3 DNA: TGTGCCAGCAGCACCGAAGCCCACAGGGGGCTTAACTATGGCTACACCTTC.

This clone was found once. This chain's CDR3 is CASSVQGGQGSGNEKLFF. The DNA for the CDR3 is TGTGCCAGTAGTGTACAAGGGGGACAGGGAAGCGGGAATGAAAAACTGTTTTTT. The chain joins TRBV19 to TRBJ1-4; 9 bases are a match to TRBD1. Germline CDR1 LNHDA, CDR2 SQIVND (reference sequence). This CDR3 is built from 18 residues. Unmatched junction bases numbered 15, after V lost 5 bases and J lost 5 bases.

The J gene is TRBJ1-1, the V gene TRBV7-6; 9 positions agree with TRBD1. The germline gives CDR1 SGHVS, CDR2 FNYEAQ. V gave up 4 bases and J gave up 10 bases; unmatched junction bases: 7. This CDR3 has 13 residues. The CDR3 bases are TGTGCCAGCAGCTCGCGGGACAGGGAAGGAGCTTTCTTT. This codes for CASSSRDREGAFF.

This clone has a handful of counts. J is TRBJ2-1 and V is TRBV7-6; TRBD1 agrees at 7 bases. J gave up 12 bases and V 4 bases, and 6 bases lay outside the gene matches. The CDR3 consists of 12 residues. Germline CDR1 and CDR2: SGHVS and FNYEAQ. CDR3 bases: TGTGCCAGCAGCTCATGGACAGGAGGGCAGTTCTTC. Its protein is CASSSWTGGQFF.

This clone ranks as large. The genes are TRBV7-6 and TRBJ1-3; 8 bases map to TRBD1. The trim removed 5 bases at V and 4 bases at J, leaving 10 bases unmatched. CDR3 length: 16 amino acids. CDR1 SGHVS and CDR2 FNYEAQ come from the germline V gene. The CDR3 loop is CASSLDQGAVGNTIYF. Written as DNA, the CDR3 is TGTGCCAGCAGCCTTGACCAGGGGGCAGTGGGAAACACCATATATTTT.

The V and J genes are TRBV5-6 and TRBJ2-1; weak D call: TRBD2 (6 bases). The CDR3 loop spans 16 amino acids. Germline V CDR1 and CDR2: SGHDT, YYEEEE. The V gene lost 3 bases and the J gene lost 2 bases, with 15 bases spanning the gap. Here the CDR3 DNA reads TGTGCCAGCAGCTCCTTATCGGGGGTCCCCTACAATGAGCAGTTCTTC. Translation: CASSSLSGVPYNEQFF.

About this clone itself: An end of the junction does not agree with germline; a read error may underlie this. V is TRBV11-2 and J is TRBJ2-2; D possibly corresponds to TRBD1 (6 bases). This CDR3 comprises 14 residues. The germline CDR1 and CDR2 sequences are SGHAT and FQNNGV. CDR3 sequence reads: CASSSGQTTAELFF. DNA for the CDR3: TGTGCCAGCAGCTCCGGACAGACAACCGCGGAGCTGTTTTTT. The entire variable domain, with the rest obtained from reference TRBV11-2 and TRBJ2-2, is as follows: EAGVAQSPRYKIIEKRQSVAFWCNPISGHATLYWYQQILGQGPKLLIQFQNNGVVDDSQLPKDRFSAERLKGVDSTLKIQPAKLEDSAVYLCASSSGQTTAELFFGEGSRLTVL.

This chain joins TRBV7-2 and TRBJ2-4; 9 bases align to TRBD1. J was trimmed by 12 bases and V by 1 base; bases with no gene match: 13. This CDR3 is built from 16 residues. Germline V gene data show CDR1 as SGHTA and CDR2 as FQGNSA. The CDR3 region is CASSLVETGGGRAQYF. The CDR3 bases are TGTGCCAGCAGCTTAGTGGAGACAGGGGGGGGTCGGGCTCAGTACTTC.

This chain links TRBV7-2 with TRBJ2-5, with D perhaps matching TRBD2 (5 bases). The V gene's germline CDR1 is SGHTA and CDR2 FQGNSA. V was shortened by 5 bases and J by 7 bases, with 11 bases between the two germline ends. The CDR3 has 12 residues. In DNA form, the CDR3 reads TGTGCCAGCAGCCAGGAGGTAGGGACCCAGTACTTC. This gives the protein CASSQEVGTQYF.

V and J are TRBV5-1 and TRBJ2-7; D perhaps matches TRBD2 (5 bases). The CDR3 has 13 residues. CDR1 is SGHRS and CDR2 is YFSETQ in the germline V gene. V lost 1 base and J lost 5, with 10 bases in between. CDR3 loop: CASSLTGIHEQYF. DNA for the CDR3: TGCGCCAGCAGCTTGACCGGGATACACGAGCAGTACTTC.

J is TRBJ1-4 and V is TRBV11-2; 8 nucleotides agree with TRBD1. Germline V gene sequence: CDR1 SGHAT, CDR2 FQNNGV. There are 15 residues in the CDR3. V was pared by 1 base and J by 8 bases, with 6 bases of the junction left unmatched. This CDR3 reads CASSLGTRGQEKLFF. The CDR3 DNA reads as TGTGCCAGCAGCTTAGGAACCAGGGGGCAGGAAAAACTGTTTTTT. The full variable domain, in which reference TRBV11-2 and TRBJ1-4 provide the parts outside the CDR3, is EAGVAQSPRYKIIEKRQSVAFWCNPISGHATLYWYQQILGQGPKLLIQFQNNGVVDDSQLPKDRFSAERLKGVDSTLKIQPAKLEDSAVYLCASSLGTRGQEKLFFGSGTQLSVL.

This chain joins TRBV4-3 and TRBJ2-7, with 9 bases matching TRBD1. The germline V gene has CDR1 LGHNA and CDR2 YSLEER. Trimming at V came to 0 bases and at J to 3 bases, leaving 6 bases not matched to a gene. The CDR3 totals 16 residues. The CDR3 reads CASSQDRRTGDYEQYF. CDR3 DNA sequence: TGCGCCAGCAGCCAAGATAGGAGGACAGGGGACTACGAGCAGTACTTC.

DNA of the CDR3: TGTGCCAGCAGCTTTATAGGGGGACAGGGAACCTACGAGCAGTACTTC. Translated, it gives CASSFIGGQGTYEQYF. V usage is TRBV5-4 and J usage is TRBJ2-7, with 9 bases aligning to TRBD1. This CDR3 is 16 amino acids long. Losses at the gene ends were 2 bases for V and 2 bases for J; bases not matched to a gene: 8. CDR1 and CDR2 from the germline V gene are SGHNT and YYREEE (reference sequence). Full variable domain (missing parts from reference TRBV5-4 and TRBJ2-7): ETGVTQSPTHLIKTRGQQVTLRCSSQSGHNTVSWYQQALGQGPQFIFQYYREEENGRGNFPPRFSGLQFPNYSSELNVNALELDDSALYLCASSFIGGQGTYEQYFGPGTRLTVT.

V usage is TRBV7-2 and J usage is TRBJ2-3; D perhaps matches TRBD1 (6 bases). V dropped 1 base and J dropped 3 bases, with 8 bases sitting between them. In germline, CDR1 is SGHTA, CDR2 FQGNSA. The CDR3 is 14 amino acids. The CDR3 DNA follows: TGTGCCAGCAGCTTAGTAAGGGGGACAGATACGCAGTATTTT. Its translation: CASSLVRGTDTQYF.

The CDR3 DNA reads TGTGCCAGCAGTGAAAACCGCTGGGACAGCCTTAATGAAAAACTGTTTTTT. It yields the protein CASSENRWDSLNEKLFF. The chain recombines TRBV25-1 with TRBJ1-4, with TRBD1 matching 7 bases. Germline assignment: CDR1 MGHDK and CDR2 SYGVNS. V lost 2 bases, J lost 4 bases, and 10 bases stayed unmatched. The CDR3 is made up of 17 amino acids. The full variable domain, its missing parts supplied by reference TRBV25-1 and TRBJ1-4, is EADIYQTPRYLVIGTGKKITLECSQTMGHDKMYWYQQDPGMELHLIHYSYGVNSTEKGDLSSESTVSRIRTEHFPLTLESARPSHTSQYLCASSENRWDSLNEKLFFGSGTQLSVL.

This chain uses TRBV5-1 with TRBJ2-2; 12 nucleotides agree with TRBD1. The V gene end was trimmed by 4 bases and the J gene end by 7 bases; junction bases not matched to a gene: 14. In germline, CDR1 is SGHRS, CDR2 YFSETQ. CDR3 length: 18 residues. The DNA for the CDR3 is TGCGCCAGCAGCCTATTGTGGGGACAGGGGGCGCAAAGCGGGGAGCTGTTTTTT. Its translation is CASSLLWGQGAQSGELFF.

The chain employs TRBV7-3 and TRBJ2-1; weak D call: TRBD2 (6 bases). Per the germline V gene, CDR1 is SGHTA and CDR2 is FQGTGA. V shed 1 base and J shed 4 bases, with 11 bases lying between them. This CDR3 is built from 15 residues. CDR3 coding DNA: TGTGCCAGCAGCTTAAGGGGGGATCTTTACAATGAGCAGTTCTTC. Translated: CASSLRGDLYNEQFF. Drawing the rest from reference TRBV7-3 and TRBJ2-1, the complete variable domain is GAGVSQTPSNKVTEKGKYVELRCDPISGHTALYWYRQSLGQGPEFLIYFQGTGAADDSGLPNDRFFAVRPEGSVSTLKIQRTERGDSAVYLCASSLRGDLYNEQFFGPGTRLTVL.

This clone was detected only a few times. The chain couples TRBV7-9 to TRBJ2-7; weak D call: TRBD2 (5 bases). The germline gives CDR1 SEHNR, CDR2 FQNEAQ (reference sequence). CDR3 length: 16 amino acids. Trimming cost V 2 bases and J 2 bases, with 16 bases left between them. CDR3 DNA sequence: TGTGCCAGCAGCTTATTCCTACGAGGGTCCCCCTACGAGCAGTACTTC. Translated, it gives CASSLFLRGSPYEQYF.

The DNA for the CDR3 is TGTGCCAGCAGTGACAGAACTAGCGGGGCCCAAGAGACCCAGTACTTC. Translation: CASSDRTSGAQETQYF. The rearrangement joins TRBV2 to TRBJ2-5; 10 positions agree with TRBD2. There are 16 residues in the CDR3. In germline, CDR1 is SNHLY, CDR2 FYNNEI. V lost 3 bases to trimming and J lost 1 base; unmatched junction nucleotides: 5.

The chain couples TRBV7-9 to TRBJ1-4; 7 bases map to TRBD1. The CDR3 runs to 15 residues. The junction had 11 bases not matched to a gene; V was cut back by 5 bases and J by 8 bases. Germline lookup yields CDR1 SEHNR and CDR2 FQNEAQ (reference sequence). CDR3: CASSRTGTSTEKLFF. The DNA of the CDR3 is TGTGCCAGCAGCCGGACAGGCACTAGTACCGAAAAACTGTTTTTT.

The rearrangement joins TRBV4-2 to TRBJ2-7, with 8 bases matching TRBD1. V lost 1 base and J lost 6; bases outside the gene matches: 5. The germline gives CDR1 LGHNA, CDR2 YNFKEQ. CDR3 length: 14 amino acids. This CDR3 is CASSQGTGTFEQYF. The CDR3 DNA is TGTGCCAGCAGCCAAGGGACAGGGACTTTCGAGCAGTACTTC.

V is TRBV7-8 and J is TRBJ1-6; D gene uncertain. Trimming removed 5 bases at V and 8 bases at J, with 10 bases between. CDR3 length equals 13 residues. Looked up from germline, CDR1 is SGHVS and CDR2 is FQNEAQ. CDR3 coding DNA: TGTGCCAGCAGCCGGGTCGACGATTCACCCCTCCACTTT. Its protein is CASSRVDDSPLHF.

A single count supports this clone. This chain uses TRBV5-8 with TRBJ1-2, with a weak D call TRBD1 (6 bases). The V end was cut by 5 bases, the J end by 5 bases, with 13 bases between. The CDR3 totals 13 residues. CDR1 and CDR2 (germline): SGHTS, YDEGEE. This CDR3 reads CASSWDKSYGYTF. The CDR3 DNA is TGTGCCAGCAGTTGGGACAAGTCATATGGCTACACCTTC. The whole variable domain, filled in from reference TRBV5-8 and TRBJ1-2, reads EAGVTQSPTHLIKTRGQQATLRCSPISGHTSVYWYQQALGLGLQFLLWYDEGEERNRGNFPPRFSGRQFPNYSSELNVNALELEDSALYLCASSWDKSYGYTFGSGTRLTVV.